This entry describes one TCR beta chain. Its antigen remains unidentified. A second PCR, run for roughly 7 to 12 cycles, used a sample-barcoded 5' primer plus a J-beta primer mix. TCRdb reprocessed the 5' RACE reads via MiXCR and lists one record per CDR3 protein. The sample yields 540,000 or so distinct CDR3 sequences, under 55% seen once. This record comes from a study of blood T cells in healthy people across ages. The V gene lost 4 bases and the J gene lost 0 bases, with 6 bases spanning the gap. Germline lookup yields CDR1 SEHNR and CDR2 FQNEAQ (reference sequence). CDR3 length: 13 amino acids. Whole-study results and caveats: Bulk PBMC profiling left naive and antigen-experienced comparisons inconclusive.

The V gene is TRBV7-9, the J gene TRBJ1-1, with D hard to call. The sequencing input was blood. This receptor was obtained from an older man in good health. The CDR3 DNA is TGTGCCAGCAGCTCGCTCATGAACACTGAAGCTTTCTTT. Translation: CASSSLMNTEAFF.